The 7 T cell receptor beta chains in this list originate from one sample, sequenced in a study of cytomegalovirus exposure and HLA in healthy donors. PCR primers comprised 60 Vbeta and 13 Jbeta primers. Generated by immunoSEQ multiplex PCR, the TCRdb table keeps only in-frame clones and is missing some. The sample has around 41,000 clones, roughly half seen once. The source material was PBMCs. Every receptor here comes from a man between 60 and 75 years old in good health and CMV-seronegative.

The genes are TRBV6-5 and TRBJ1-1, with 7 bases that match TRBD1. This CDR3 spans 13 amino acids. The germline V gene has CDR1 MNHEY and CDR2 SVGAGI. Germline trimming cut 5 bases from V and 2 bases from J; bases unmatched to any gene: 2. The CDR3 here is CASSRTGNTEAFF. For the CDR3, the DNA is TGTGCCAGCAGTCGGACAGGAAACACTGAAGCTTTCTTT.

This clone was detected a few times. J is TRBJ1-6 and V is TRBV5-4, with TRBD1 matching 8 bases. This CDR3 spans 15 amino acids. V lost 0 bases, J lost 8 bases, and 4 bases stayed unmatched. Germline values: CDR1 SGHNT, CDR2 YYREEE (reference sequence). CDR3 nucleotides: TGTGCCAGCAGCTTGGATGGACAGGGTGATTCACCCCTCCACTTT. It encodes CASSLDGQGDSPLHF. Drawing the rest from reference TRBV5-4 and TRBJ1-6, the complete variable domain is ETGVTQSPTHLIKTRGQQVTLRCSSQSGHNTVSWYQQALGQGPQFIFQYYREEENGRGNFPPRFSGLQFPNYSSELNVNALELDDSALYLCASSLDGQGDSPLHFGNGTRLTVT.

This clone was observed a handful of times. CDR3 loop: CASSVSGQGTTEAFF. In DNA form, the CDR3 reads TGTGCCAGCAGCGTCTCTGGACAGGGGACCACTGAAGCTTTCTTT. The chain uses TRBV9 and TRBJ1-1; 9 bases are shared with TRBD1. The CDR3 is 15 amino acids. With V trimmed by 2 bases and J by 4 bases, 6 bases remained unmatched. CDR1 and CDR2 from the germline V gene are SGDLS and YYNGEE.

The V call is TRBV5-1, the J call TRBJ1-2; D not resolved. Trimming pared 2 bases from V and 4 bases from J, leaving 9 bases between. Germline V CDR1 and CDR2: SGHRS, YFSETQ. The CDR3 is 13 residues long. The CDR3 coding sequence is TGCGCCAGCAGCTTTACTAATACCTATGGCTACACCTTC. This sequence encodes CASSFTNTYGYTF.

CDR3: CSAIGQGARGTEAFF. The CDR3 DNA follows: TGCAGCGCGATCGGACAGGGGGCAAGGGGAACTGAAGCTTTCTTT. The chain uses TRBV29-1 and TRBJ1-1; 11 bases are a match to TRBD1. Germline loops: CDR1 SQVTM, CDR2 ANQGSEA. J gave up 5 bases and V 7 bases, and 12 bases lay outside the gene matches. This CDR3 contains 15 residues. Complete variable domain (other parts from reference TRBV29-1 and TRBJ1-1): SAVISQKPSRDICQRGTSLTIQCQVDSQVTMMFWYRQQPGQSLTLIATANQGSEATYESGFVIDKFPISRPNLTFSTLTVSNMSPEDSSIYLCSAIGQGARGTEAFFGQGTRLTVV.

The CDR3 here is CASSGYSGAFF. DNA of the CDR3: TGTGCCAGCAGCGGGTACAGTGGGGCTTTCTTT. This rearrangement joins TRBV9 to TRBJ1-1; no definite D call. Trimming cost V 3 bases and J 11 bases, with 11 bases left between them. CDR1 and CDR2 (germline): SGDLS, YYNGEE. This CDR3 has 11 residues.

J is TRBJ2-2 and V is TRBV27; TRBD2 is a possible D gene (7 bases). The CDR3 totals 15 residues. CDR1 is MNHEY and CDR2 is SMNVEV in the germline V gene (reference sequence). Trimming took 5 bases from V and 6 from J, leaving 16 bases between them. This CDR3 is CASSAGRGRAGELFF. DNA of the CDR3: TGTGCCAGCAGTGCAGGGCGGGGGCGAGCCGGGGAGCTGTTTTTT.